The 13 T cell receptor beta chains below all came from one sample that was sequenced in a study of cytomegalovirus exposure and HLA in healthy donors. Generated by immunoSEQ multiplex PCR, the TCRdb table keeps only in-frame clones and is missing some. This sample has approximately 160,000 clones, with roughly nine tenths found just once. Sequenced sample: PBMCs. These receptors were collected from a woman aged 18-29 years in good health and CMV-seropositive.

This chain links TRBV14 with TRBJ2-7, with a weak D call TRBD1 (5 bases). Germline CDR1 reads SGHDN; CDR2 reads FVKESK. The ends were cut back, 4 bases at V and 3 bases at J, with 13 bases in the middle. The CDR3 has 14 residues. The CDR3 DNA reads TGTGCCAGCAGCCTTAAAGTGGGGCTCTACGAGCAGTACTTC. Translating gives CASSLKVGLYEQYF.

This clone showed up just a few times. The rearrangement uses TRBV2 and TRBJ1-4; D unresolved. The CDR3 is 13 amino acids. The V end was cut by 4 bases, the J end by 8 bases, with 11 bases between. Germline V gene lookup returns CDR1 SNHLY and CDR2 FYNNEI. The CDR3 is CASSGTGAEKLFF. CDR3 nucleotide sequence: TGTGCCAGCAGTGGAACGGGAGCCGAAAAACTGTTTTTT.

This CDR3 reads CASNLYSGTINYEQYF. In DNA form, the CDR3 reads TGTGCCAGCAACCTTTATAGCGGGACAATAAACTACGAGCAGTACTTC. The J gene is TRBJ2-7, the V gene TRBV6-6; 8 bases map to TRBD2. The CDR3 contains 16 residues. Germline-derived CDR1 and CDR2 are MNHNY and SVGAGI (reference sequence). Losses at the gene ends were 7 bases for V and 3 bases for J; bases not matched to a gene: 14.

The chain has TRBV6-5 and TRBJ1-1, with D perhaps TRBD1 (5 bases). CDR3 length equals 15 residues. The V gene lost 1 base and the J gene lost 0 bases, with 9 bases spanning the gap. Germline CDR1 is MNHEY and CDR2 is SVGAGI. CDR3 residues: CASSYYGGMNTEAFF. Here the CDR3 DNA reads TGTGCCAGCAGTTACTACGGGGGAATGAACACTGAAGCTTTCTTT.

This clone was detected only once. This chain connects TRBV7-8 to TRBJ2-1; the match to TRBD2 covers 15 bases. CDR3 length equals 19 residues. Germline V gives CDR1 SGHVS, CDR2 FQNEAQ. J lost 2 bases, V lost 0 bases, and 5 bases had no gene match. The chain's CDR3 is CASSLAGLAGGKTYNEQFF. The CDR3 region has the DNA TGTGCCAGCAGCTTAGCGGGACTAGCGGGGGGTAAGACCTACAATGAGCAGTTCTTC.

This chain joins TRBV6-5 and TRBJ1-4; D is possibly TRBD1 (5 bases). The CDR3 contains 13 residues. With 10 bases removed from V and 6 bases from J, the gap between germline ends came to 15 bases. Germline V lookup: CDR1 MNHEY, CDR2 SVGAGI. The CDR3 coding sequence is TGTGCCACAGCACCGGGACTATATGAAAAACTGTTTTTT. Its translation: CATAPGLYEKLFF.

CDR3 protein: CASSPATRIGTGELFF. CDR3 DNA: TGTGCCAGCAGCCCCGCCACTAGAATTGGGACCGGGGAGCTGTTTTTT. The chain carries TRBV13 and TRBJ2-2; D may be TRBD2 (5 bases). V was pared by 5 bases and J by 5 bases, with 18 bases between. Germline lookup yields CDR1 PRHDT and CDR2 FYEKMQ (reference sequence). This CDR3 comprises 16 residues.

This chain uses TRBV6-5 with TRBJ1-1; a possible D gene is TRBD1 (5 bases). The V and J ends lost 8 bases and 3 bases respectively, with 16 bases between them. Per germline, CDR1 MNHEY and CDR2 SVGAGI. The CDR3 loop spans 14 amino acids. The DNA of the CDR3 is TGTGCCAGCTTCCCCTACCAGGGCTACACTGAAGCTTTCTTT. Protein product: CASFPYQGYTEAFF.

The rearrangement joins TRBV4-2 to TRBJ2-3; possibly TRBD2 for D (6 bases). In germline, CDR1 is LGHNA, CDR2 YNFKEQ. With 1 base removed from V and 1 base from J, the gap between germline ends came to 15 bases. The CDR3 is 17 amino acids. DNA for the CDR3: TGTGCCAGCAGCCAAGTCCCCGCGGGGTCGGGCACAGATACGCAGTATTTT. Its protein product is CASSQVPAGSGTDTQYF.

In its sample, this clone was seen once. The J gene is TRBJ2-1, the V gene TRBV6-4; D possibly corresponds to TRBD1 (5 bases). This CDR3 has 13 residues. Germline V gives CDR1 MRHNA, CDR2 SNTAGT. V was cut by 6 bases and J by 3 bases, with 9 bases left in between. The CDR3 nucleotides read TGTGCCAGCAGGGCCGGACACTACAATGAGCAGTTCTTC. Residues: CASRAGHYNEQFF.

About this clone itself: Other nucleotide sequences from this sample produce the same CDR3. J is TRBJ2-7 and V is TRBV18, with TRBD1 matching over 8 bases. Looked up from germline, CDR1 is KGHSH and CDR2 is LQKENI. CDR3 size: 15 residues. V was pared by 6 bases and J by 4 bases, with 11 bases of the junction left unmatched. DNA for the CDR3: TGTGCCAGCTCGCCAGGACAGGGTGAGGGGTACGAGCAGTACTTC. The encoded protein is CASSPGQGEGYEQYF.

CDR3 sequence (DNA): TGTGCCAGTAGTAATTCAGAAGAACAGCCCCAGCATTTT. It yields the protein CASSNSEEQPQHF. V gene TRBV19 combines with J gene TRBJ1-5; D ambiguous. This CDR3 has 13 residues. Germline values: CDR1 LNHDA, CDR2 SQIVND (reference sequence). V was shortened by 4 bases and J by 7 bases, with 11 bases between the two germline ends.

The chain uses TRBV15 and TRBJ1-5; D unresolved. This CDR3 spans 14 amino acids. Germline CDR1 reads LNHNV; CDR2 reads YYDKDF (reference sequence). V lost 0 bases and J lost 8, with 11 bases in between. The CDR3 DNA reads TGTGCCACCAGCAGAGATCCCGTTGGAGAGCCCCAGCATTTT. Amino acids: CATSRDPVGEPQHF.